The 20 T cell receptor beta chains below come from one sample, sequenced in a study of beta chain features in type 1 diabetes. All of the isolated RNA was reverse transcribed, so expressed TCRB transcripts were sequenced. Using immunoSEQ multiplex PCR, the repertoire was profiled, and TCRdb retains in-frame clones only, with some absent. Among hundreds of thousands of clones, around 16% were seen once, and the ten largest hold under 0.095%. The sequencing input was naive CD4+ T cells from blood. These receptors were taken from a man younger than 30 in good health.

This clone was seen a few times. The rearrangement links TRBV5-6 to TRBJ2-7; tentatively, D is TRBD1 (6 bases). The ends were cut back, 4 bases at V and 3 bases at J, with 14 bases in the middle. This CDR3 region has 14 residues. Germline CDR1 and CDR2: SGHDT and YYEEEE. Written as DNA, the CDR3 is TGTGCCAGCAGCCGGAACAGGGATGGCTACGAGCAGTACTTC. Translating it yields CASSRNRDGYEQYF.

The CDR3 coding sequence is TGCGCCAGCAGCCTTCCAAAACAGGGCAGCACAGATACGCAGTATTTT. It yields the protein CASSLPKQGSTDTQYF. The chain carries TRBV5-1 and TRBJ2-3; a possible D gene is TRBD1 (6 bases). The CDR3 contains 16 residues. CDR1 SGHRS and CDR2 YFSETQ come from the germline V gene. Trimming stripped 4 bases from V and 0 bases from J, with 15 bases between.

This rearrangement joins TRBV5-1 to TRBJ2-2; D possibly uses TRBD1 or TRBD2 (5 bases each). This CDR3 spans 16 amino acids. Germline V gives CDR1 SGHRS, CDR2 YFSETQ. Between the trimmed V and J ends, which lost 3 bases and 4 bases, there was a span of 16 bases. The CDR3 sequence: CASSSRRQGSTGELFF. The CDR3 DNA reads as TGCGCCAGCAGCTCCCGGAGGCAGGGATCCACCGGGGAGCTGTTTTTT.

CDR3 DNA sequence: TGTGCCAGTGAGTCCCCGCAGACTGGAAACACCATATATTTT. As protein: CASESPQTGNTIYF. The V and J genes are TRBV19 and TRBJ1-3, with D hard to call. This CDR3 spans 14 amino acids. V was pared by 8 bases and J by 2 bases, with 13 bases between. Germline values: CDR1 LNHDA, CDR2 SQIVND (reference sequence).

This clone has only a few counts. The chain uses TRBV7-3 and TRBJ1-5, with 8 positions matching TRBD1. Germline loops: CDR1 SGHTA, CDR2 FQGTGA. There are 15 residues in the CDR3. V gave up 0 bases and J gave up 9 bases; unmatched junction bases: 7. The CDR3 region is CASSLTNRGIGPQHF. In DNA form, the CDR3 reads TGTGCCAGCAGCTTAACAAACAGGGGGATAGGGCCCCAGCATTTT. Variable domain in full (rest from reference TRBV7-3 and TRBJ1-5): GAGVSQTPSNKVTEKGKYVELRCDPISGHTALYWYRQSLGQGPEFLIYFQGTGAADDSGLPNDRFFAVRPEGSVSTLKIQRTERGDSAVYLCASSLTNRGIGPQHFGDGTRLSIL.

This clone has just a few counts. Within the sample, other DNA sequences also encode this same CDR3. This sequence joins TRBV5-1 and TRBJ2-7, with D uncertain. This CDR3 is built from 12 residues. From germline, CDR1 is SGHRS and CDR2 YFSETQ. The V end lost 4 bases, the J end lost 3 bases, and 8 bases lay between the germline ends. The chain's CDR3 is CASSPSSYEQYF. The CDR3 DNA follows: TGCGCCAGCAGCCCGAGTAGCTACGAGCAGTACTTC.

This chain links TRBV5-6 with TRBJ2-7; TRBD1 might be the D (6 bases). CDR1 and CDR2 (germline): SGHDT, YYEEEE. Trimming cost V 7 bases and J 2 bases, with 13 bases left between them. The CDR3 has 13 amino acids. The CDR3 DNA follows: TGTGCCAGCGGTAGGGCAGGGGCCTACGAGCAGTACTTC. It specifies CASGRAGAYEQYF.

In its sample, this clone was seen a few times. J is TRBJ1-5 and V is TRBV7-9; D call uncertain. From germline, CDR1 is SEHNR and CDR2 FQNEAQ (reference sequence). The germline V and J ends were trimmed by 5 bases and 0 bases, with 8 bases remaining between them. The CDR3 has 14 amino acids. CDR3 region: CASSDGNSNQPQHF. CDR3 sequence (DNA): TGTGCCAGCAGCGACGGTAATAGCAATCAGCCCCAGCATTTT.

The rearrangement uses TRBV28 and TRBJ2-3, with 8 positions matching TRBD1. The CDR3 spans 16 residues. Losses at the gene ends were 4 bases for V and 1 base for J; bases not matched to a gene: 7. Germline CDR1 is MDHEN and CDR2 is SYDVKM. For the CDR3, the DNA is TGTGCCAGCAGTTCCAGGGGGCGCCGGGGCACAGATACGCAGTATTTT. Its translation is CASSSRGRRGTDTQYF.

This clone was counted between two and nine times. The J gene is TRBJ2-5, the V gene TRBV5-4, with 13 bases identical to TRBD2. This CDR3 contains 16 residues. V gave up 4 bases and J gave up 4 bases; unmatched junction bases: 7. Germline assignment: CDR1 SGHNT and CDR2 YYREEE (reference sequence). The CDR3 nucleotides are TGTGCCAGCAGCCAAACTAGCGGGGGGGCCAGAGAGACCCAGTACTTC. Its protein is CASSQTSGGARETQYF. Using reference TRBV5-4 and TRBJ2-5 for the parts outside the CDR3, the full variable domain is ETGVTQSPTHLIKTRGQQVTLRCSSQSGHNTVSWYQQALGQGPQFIFQYYREEENGRGNFPPRFSGLQFPNYSSELNVNALELDDSALYLCASSQTSGGARETQYFGPGTRLLVL.

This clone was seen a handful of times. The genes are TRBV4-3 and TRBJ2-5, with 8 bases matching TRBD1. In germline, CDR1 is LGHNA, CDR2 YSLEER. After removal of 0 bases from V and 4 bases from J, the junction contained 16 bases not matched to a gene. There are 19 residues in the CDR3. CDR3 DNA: TGCGCCAGCAGCCAAGATATCGGCTACAGGGGGGCACAGGGAGAGACCCAGTACTTC. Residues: CASSQDIGYRGAQGETQYF.

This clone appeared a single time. The CDR3 bases are TGTGCCAGCTCAGCGGGGGCGGCCCAGGGCAATGAGCAGTTCTTC. This sequence encodes CASSAGAAQGNEQFF. This rearrangement joins TRBV18 to TRBJ2-1; D may be TRBD2 (7 bases). With 5 bases removed from V and 6 bases from J, the gap between germline ends came to 17 bases. Germline CDR1 reads KGHSH; CDR2 reads LQKENI. The CDR3 is 15 residues long.

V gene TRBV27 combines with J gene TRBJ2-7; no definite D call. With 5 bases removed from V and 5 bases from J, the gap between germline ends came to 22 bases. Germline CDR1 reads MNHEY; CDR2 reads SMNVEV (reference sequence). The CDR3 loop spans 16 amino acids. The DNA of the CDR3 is TGTGCCAGCAGTCACACCCCTGGGGTGGGTACCCACGAGCAGTACTTC. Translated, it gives CASSHTPGVGTHEQYF.

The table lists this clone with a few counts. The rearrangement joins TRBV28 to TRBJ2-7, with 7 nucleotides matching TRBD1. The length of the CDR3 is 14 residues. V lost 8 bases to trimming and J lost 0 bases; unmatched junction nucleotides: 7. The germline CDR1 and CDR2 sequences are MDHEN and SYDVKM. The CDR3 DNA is TGTGCCAGCCTGGGGGACAGAAGCTCCTACGAGCAGTACTTC. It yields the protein CASLGDRSSYEQYF.

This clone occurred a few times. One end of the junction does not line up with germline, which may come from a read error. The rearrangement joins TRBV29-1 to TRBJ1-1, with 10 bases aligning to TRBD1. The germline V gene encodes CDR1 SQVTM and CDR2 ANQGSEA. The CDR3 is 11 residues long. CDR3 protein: CSVRQGASGRF. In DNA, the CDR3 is TGCAGCGTTCGACAGGGGGCCTCCGGCAGATTT.

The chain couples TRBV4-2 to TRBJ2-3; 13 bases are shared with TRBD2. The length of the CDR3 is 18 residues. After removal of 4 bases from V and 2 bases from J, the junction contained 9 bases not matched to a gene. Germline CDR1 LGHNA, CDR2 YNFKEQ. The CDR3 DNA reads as TGTGCCAGCAGCCTGGGACTAGCGGGGACTTCTTTCACAGATACGCAGTATTTT. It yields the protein CASSLGLAGTSFTDTQYF.

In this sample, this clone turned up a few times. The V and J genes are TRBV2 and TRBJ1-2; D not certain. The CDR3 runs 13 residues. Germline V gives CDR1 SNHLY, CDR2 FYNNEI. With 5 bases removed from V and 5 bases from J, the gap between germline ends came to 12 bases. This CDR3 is CASSTRTVYGYTF. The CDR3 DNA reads TGTGCCAGCAGTACTAGGACGGTATATGGCTACACCTTC.

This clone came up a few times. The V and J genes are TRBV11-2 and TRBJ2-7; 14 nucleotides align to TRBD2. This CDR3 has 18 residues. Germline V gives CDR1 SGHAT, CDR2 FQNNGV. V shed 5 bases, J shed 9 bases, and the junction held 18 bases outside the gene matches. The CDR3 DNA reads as TGTGCCAGCAGCCCCTCCGGGACTAGCGGGAGTTATTACGATGCGCAGTACTTC. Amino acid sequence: CASSPSGTSGSYYDAQYF.

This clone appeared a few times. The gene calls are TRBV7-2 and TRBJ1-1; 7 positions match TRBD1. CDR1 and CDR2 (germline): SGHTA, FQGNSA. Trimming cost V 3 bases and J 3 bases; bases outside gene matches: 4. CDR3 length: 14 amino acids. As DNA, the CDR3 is TGTGCCAGCAGCTTGGGGACAGCGGACACTGAAGCTTTCTTT. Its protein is CASSLGTADTEAFF. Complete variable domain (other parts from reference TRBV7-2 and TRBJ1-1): GAGVSQSPSNKVTEKGKDVELRCDPISGHTALYWYRQSLGQGLEFLIYFQGNSAPDKSGLPSDRFSAERTGGSVSTLTIQRTQQEDSAVYLCASSLGTADTEAFFGQGTRLTVV.

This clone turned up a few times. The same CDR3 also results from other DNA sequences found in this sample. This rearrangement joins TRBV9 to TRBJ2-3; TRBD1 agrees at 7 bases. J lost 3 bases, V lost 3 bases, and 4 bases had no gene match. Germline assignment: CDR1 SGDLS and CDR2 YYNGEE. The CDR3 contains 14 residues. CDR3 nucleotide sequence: TGTGCCAGCAGCGCCCGACAGGGAACAGATACGCAGTATTTT. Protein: CASSARQGTDTQYF.